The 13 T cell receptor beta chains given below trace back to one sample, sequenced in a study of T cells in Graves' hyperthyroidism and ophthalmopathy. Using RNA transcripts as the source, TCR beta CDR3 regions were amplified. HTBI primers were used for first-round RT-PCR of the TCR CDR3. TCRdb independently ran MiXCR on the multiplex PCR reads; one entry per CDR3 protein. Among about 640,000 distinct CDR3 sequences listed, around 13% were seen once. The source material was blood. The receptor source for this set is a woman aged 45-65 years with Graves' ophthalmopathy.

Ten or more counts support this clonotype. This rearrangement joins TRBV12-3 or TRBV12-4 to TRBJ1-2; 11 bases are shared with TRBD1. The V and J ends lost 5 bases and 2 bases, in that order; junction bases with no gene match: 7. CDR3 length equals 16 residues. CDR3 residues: CASSTGQGVRNYGYTF. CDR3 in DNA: TGTGCCAGCAGTACGGGACAGGGGGTTAGGAACTATGGCTACACCTTC.

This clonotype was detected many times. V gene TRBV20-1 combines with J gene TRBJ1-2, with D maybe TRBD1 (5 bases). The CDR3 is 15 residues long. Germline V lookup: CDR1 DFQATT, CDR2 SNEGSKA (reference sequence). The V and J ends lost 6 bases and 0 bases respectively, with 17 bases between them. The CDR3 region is CSAPPTEYSNYGYTF. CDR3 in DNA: TGCAGTGCCCCGCCGACAGAATATTCTAACTATGGCTACACCTTC.

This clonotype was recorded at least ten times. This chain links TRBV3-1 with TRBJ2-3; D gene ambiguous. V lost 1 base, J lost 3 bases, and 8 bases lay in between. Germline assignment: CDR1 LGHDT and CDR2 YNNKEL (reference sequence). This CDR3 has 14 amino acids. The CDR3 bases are TGTGCCAGCAGCCAAGGCACCCAGACAGATACGCAGTATTTT. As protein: CASSQGTQTDTQYF.

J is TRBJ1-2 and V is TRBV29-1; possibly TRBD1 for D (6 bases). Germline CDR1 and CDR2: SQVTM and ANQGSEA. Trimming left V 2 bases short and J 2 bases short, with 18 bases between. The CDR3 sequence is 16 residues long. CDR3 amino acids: CSVEWGQGRENYGYTF. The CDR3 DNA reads TGCAGCGTTGAATGGGGCCAGGGGAGGGAGAACTATGGCTACACCTTC.

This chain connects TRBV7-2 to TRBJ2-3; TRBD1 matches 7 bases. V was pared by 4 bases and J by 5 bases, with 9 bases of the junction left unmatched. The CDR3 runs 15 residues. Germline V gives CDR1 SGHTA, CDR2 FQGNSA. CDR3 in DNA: TGTGCCAGCAGCTCGACGGGACAGTTGAAAGATACGCAGTATTTT. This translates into CASSSTGQLKDTQYF.

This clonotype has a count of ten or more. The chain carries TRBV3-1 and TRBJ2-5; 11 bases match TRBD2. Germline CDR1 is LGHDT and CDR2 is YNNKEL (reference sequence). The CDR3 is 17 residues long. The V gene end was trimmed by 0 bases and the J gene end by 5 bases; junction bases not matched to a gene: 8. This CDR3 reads CASSQDVLAGVQETQYF. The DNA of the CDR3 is TGTGCCAGCAGCCAAGATGTACTAGCGGGAGTTCAGGAGACCCAGTACTTC.

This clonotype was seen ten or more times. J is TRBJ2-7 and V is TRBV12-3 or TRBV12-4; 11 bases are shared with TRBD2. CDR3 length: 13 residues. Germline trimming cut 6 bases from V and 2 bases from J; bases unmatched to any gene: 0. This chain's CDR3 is CASRLAGAYEQYF. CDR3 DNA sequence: TGTGCCAGCAGACTAGCGGGAGCCTACGAGCAGTACTTC.

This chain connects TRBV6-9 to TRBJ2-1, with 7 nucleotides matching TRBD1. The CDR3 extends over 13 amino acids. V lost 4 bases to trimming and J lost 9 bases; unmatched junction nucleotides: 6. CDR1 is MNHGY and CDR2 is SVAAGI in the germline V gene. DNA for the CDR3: TGTGCCAGCAGTTTGGGACAGCACAGTGAGCAGTTCTTC. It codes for CASSLGQHSEQFF.

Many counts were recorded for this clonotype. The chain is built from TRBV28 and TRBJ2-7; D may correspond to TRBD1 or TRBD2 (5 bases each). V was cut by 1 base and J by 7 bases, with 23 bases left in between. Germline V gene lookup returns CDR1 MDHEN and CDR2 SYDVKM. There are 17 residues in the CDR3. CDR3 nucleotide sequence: TGTGCCAGCAGTTTATTCGAGGGAGAGGTACCGAGGGGTGAGCAGTACTTC. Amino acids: CASSLFEGEVPRGEQYF.

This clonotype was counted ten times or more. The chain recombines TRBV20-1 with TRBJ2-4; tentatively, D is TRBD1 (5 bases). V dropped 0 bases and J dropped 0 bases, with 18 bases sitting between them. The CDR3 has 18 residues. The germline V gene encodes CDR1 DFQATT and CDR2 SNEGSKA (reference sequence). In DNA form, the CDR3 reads TGCAGTGCTAGAGATGTTTATCAGGGATTATTAGCCAAAAACATTCAGTACTTC. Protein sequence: CSARDVYQGLLAKNIQYF.

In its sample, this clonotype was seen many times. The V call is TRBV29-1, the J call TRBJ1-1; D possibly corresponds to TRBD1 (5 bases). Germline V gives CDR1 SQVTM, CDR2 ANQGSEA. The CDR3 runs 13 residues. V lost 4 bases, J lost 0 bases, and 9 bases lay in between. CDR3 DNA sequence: TGCAGCGTTGGGGGACGGCTGAACACTGAAGCTTTCTTT. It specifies CSVGGRLNTEAFF.

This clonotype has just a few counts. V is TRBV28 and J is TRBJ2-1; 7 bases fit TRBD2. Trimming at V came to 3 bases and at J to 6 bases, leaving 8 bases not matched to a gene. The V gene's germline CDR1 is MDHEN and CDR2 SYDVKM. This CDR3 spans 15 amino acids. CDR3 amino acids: CASSLFLAAPNEQFF. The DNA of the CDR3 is TGTGCCAGCAGTTTGTTCCTAGCGGCACCCAATGAGCAGTTCTTC.

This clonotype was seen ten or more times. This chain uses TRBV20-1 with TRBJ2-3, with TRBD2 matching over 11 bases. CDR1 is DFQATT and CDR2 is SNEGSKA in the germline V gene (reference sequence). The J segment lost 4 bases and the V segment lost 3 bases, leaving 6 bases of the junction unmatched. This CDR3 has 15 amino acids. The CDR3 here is CSASALAGAADTQYF. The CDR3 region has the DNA TGCAGTGCTAGTGCACTAGCGGGAGCTGCAGATACGCAGTATTTT.